The entry below describes one TCR beta chain. The sample belongs to a study of blood T cell repertoires in COVID-19. The CDR3 spans 13 residues. V lost 5 bases, J lost 3 bases, and 8 bases lay in between. CDR1 is SQVTM, CDR2 ANQGSEA, per germline. In the source study's methods: The assay estimated nucleated cells by amplifying reference gene primers. The method was immunoSEQ multiplex PCR; TCRdb's version includes in-frame clones alone and lacks a portion of them. The DNA gave D and trimming, while V, J and clone size come from that table. The repertoire has 200,000 to 300,000 clones, around 87% of them found once; the top ten carry just over 3%.

The chain combines TRBV29-1 with TRBJ2-6; D perhaps matches TRBD1 (6 bases). The sample taken for sequencing was peripheral blood. This TCR came from a woman in her thirties who had recovered from COVID-19. CDR3 sequence: CSVYRDGANVLTF. The CDR3 DNA reads TGCAGCGTTTACAGGGATGGGGCCAACGTCCTGACTTTC.